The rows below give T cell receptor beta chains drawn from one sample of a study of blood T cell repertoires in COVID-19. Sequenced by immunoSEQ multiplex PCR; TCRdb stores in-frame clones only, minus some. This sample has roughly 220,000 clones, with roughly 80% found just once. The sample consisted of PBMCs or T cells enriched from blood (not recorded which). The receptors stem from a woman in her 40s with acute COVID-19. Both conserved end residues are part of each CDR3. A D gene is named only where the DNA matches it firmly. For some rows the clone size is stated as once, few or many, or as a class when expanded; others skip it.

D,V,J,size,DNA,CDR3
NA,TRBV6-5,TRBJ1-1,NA,TGTGCCAGCAGTCTGATACGGGTGAACACTGAAGCTTTCTTT,CASSLIRVNTEAFF
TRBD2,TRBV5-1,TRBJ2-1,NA,TGCGCCAGCAGCTTGGGTGCGGGGGGGTACAATGAGCAGTTCTTC,CASSLGAGGYNEQFF
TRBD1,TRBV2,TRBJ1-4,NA,TGTGCCAGCAGTGGGGCCCCGGGACAGAAGGATGAAAAACTGTTTTTT,CASSGAPGQKDEKLFF
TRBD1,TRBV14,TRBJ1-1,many,TGTGCCAGCAGCCTTTGGACAGGGGGCCGTGAGGACACTGAAGCTTTCTTT,CASSLWTGGREDTEAFF
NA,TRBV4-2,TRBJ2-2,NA,TGTGCCAGCAGCCATTTCCCCTCTAGGACAGGGAGGGCCGGGGAGCTGTTTTTT,CASSHFPSRTGRAGELFF
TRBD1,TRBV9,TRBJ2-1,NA,TGTGCCAGCAGCGATGGACAGGGATCCTACAATGAGCAGTTCTTC,CASSDGQGSYNEQFF
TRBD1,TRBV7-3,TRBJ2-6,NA,TGTGCCAGCAGCCCAGGGGGCTCTGGGGCCAACGTCCTGACTTTC,CASSPGGSGANVLTF
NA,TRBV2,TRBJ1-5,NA,TGTGCCACCCAGGGTTATAGCAATCAGCCCCAGCATTTT,CATQGYSNQPQHF
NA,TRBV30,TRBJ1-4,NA,TGTGCCTGGAGCGGGGGGCAGGGTGAAAAACTGTTTTTT,CAWSGGQGEKLFF
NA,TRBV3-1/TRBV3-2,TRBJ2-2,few,TGTGCCAGCAGCCCCCTTTTGAGAACGAACACCGGGGAGCTGTTTTTT,CASSPLLRTNTGELFF
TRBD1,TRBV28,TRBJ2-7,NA,TGTGCCAGCAGTTTTCCCCTAAGGACAGGCGAGCAGTACTTC,CASSFPLRTGEQYF